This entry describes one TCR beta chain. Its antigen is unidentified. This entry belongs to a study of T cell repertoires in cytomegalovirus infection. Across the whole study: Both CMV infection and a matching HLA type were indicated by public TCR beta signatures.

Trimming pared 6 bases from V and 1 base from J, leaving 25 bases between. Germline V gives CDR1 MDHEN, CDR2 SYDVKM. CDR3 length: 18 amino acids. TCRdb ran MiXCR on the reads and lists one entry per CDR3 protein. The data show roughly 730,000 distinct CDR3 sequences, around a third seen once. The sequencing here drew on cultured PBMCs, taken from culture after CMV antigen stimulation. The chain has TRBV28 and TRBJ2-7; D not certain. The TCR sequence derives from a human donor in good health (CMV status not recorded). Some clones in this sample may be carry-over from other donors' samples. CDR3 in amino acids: CASSLYLSLTEASYEQYF. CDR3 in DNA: TGTGCCAGCAGCCTGTACTTATCACTCACCGAGGCGTCCTACGAGCAGTACTTC.